The 30 T cell receptor beta chains presented below share a single source sample, sequenced in a study of beta chain features in type 1 diabetes. As every portion of the isolated RNA was reverse transcribed, the sequencing read expressed TCRB transcripts. Sequencing used immunoSEQ multiplex PCR; TCRdb keeps in-frame clones, though not all of them. The repertoire consists of 450,000 to 550,000 clones, with 25% to 35% occurring once and the leading ten covering 0.065%. The specimen sequenced was naive CD4+ T cells from blood. The source of these receptors is a young man in good health.

The J gene is TRBJ2-1, the V gene TRBV7-9; D call uncertain. The CDR3 extends over 14 amino acids. Per the germline V gene, CDR1 is SEHNR and CDR2 is FQNEAQ (reference sequence). Deletions cut 1 base from V and 2 bases from J, with 6 bases between. In DNA form, the CDR3 reads TGTGCCAGCAGCTTAGTAGAGACCTACAATGAGCAGTTCTTC. Protein product: CASSLVETYNEQFF.

The chain combines TRBV28 with TRBJ2-1; 12 nucleotides line up with TRBD2. The germline V gene has CDR1 MDHEN and CDR2 SYDVKM. Trimming cost V 4 bases and J 5 bases; bases outside gene matches: 9. This CDR3 has 17 amino acids. The CDR3 here is CASSSLMLAGGNNEQFF. In nucleotides, the CDR3 is TGTGCCAGCAGTTCCCTGATGCTAGCGGGAGGGAACAATGAGCAGTTCTTC. The full variable domain, its missing parts supplied by reference TRBV28 and TRBJ2-1, is DVKVTQSSRYLVKRTGEKVFLECVQDMDHENMFWYRQDPGLGLRLIYFSYDVKMKEKGDIPEGYSVSREKKERFSLILESASTNQTSMYLCASSSLMLAGGNNEQFFGPGTRLTVL.

This clone was counted a few times. J is TRBJ2-1 and V is TRBV25-1; D may be TRBD1 (6 bases). CDR3 length: 12 residues. V gave up 4 bases and J gave up 12 bases, with 13 bases separating them. The V gene's germline CDR1 is MGHDK and CDR2 SYGVNS. CDR3 sequence reads: CASSGGRGGQFF. The CDR3 DNA reads as TGTGCCAGCAGTGGGGGGCGAGGTGGGCAGTTCTTC. Combining the CDR3 with reference TRBV25-1 and TRBJ2-1 gives the whole variable domain EADIYQTPRYLVIGTGKKITLECSQTMGHDKMYWYQQDPGMELHLIHYSYGVNSTEKGDLSSESTVSRIRTEHFPLTLESARPSHTSQYLCASSGGRGGQFFGPGTRLTVL.

The genes are TRBV19 and TRBJ1-2; the D gene is possibly TRBD1 (5 bases). Trimming left V 5 bases short and J 8 bases short, with 21 bases between. The V gene's germline CDR1 is LNHDA and CDR2 SQIVND (reference sequence). The length of the CDR3 is 15 residues. This chain's CDR3 is CASSQTGPTLNGYTF. The CDR3 DNA reads TGTGCCAGTAGTCAAACGGGACCAACGCTGAACGGCTACACCTTC.

In nucleotides, the CDR3 is TGCGCCAGCAGCCTCTGGACAGGGTGGCATGGCTACACCTTC. The encoded protein is CASSLWTGWHGYTF. The chain recombines TRBV4-1 with TRBJ1-2; 8 bases map to TRBD1. The ends lost 4 bases at V and 6 bases at J; junction bases unmatched: 7. CDR3 size: 14 residues. CDR1 is MGHRA and CDR2 is YSYEKL in the germline V gene.

This clone was observed many times. The rearrangement links TRBV30 to TRBJ2-2, with no clear D. Germline CDR1 is GTSNPN and CDR2 is SVGIG (reference sequence). This CDR3 comprises 14 residues. V was cut by 2 bases and J by 4 bases, with 11 bases left in between. As DNA, the CDR3 is TGTGCCTGGAGTTTGCGCCCCTTCACCGGGGAGCTGTTTTTT. Amino acids: CAWSLRPFTGELFF.

This chain uses TRBV7-2 with TRBJ2-1; D may be TRBD1 or TRBD2 (5 bases each). CDR1 SGHTA and CDR2 FQGNSA come from the germline V gene. The CDR3 contains 14 residues. The V end was cut by 4 bases, the J end by 4 bases, with 11 bases between. The CDR3 loop reads CASSSYWGYNEQFF. The CDR3 DNA is TGTGCCAGCAGCTCCTACTGGGGGTACAATGAGCAGTTCTTC.

This clone was recorded a few times. V usage is TRBV2 and J usage is TRBJ1-2; TRBD1 aligns across 9 bases. This CDR3 region has 14 residues. V gave up 4 bases and J gave up 5 bases; unmatched junction bases: 5. Germline V gene data show CDR1 as SNHLY and CDR2 as FYNNEI. CDR3: CASSVGTGMYGYTF. CDR3 coding DNA: TGTGCCAGCAGTGTCGGGACAGGGATGTATGGCTACACCTTC. The variable domain in full, with the rest retrieved from reference TRBV2 and TRBJ1-2, is EPEVTQTPSHQVTQMGQEVILRCVPISNHLYFYWYRQILGQKVEFLVSFYNNEISEKSEIFDDQFSVERPDGSNFTLKIRSTKLEDSAMYFCASSVGTGMYGYTFGSGTRLTVV.

This clone was observed a handful of times. The V gene is TRBV13, the J gene TRBJ2-1, with D maybe TRBD2 (6 bases). The CDR3 length is 18 residues. From germline, CDR1 is PRHDT and CDR2 FYEKMQ (reference sequence). The V gene lost 2 bases and the J gene lost 4 bases, with 21 bases spanning the gap. The CDR3, as DNA: TGTGCCAGCAGCTTAAGTCTCGGGACTCACCCGCGTTACAATGAGCAGTTCTTC. Translated, it gives CASSLSLGTHPRYNEQFF.

J is TRBJ2-5 and V is TRBV14; D is perhaps TRBD1 or TRBD2 (5 bases each). The CDR3 spans 15 residues. V was pared by 4 bases and J by 5 bases, with 17 bases between. Germline V gene lookup returns CDR1 SGHDN and CDR2 FVKESK. This chain's CDR3 is CASSPGTDLGETQYF. CDR3 coding DNA: TGTGCCAGCAGCCCCGGGACGGACCTCGGGGAGACCCAGTACTTC.

The V gene is TRBV28, the J gene TRBJ2-1; D is unresolved. Trimming left V 7 bases short and J 0 bases short, with 10 bases between. CDR3 length equals 14 residues. The germline CDR1 and CDR2 sequences are MDHEN and SYDVKM. CDR3: CASKLTSSYNEQFF. DNA for the CDR3: TGTGCCAGCAAGTTAACCAGCTCCTACAATGAGCAGTTCTTC.

This clone was counted between two and nine times. V usage is TRBV2 and J usage is TRBJ2-2; 12 bases are a match to TRBD2. The CDR3 spans 16 residues. V was clipped by 4 bases and J by 3 bases; unmatched bases: 3. Germline V CDR1 and CDR2: SNHLY, FYNNEI. The CDR3 DNA is TGTGCCAGCAGTGTCCCTAGCGGGAGGGACACCGGGGAGCTGTTTTTT. It codes for CASSVPSGRDTGELFF.

This chain links TRBV28 with TRBJ2-1; D perhaps matches TRBD2 (6 bases). CDR3 size: 14 residues. Germline loops: CDR1 MDHEN, CDR2 SYDVKM. V was trimmed by 7 bases and J by 0 bases, leaving 10 bases between them. In DNA form, the CDR3 reads TGTGCCAGCAAGGTGGGGGGCTCCTACAATGAGCAGTTCTTC. Protein product: CASKVGGSYNEQFF.

This clone was counted only a few times. The chain uses TRBV30 and TRBJ2-7, with D possibly called TRBD1 or TRBD2 (5 bases each). Germline CDR1 reads GTSNPN; CDR2 reads SVGIG (reference sequence). CDR3 length equals 12 residues. Trimming stripped 0 bases from V and 6 bases from J, with 9 bases between. CDR3 amino acids: CAWSVVGTEQYF. In DNA form, the CDR3 reads TGTGCCTGGAGTGTAGTTGGGACCGAGCAGTACTTC. The entire variable domain, with the rest obtained from reference TRBV30 and TRBJ2-7, is as follows: SQTIHQWPATLVQPVGSPLSLECTVEGTSNPNLYWYRQAAGRGLQLLFYSVGIGQISSEVPQNLSASRPQDRQFILSSKKLLLSDSGFYLCAWSVVGTEQYFGPGTRLTVT.

The chain links TRBV27 to TRBJ2-2; D is undetermined. Germline CDR1 reads MNHEY; CDR2 reads SMNVEV (reference sequence). V was pared by 5 bases and J by 6 bases, with 10 bases between. The CDR3 has 13 residues. CDR3 sequence: CASSLERAGELFF. The CDR3, as DNA: TGTGCCAGCAGTCTAGAAAGGGCCGGGGAGCTGTTTTTT.

The J gene is TRBJ1-5, the V gene TRBV2, with D possibly TRBD1 on 6 matching bases. V lost 6 bases and J lost 5, with 14 bases in between. The CDR3 loop spans 14 amino acids. Germline CDR1 SNHLY, CDR2 FYNNEI. The CDR3 loop is CASRTDRGHQPQHF. The CDR3 DNA sequence: TGTGCCAGCAGGACGGACAGAGGGCATCAGCCCCAGCATTTT.

This chain links TRBV29-1 with TRBJ2-2; 10 bases match TRBD1. From germline, CDR1 is SQVTM and CDR2 ANQGSEA. Trimming removed 6 bases from V and 4 bases from J; junction bases left unmatched: 5. The CDR3 extends over 14 amino acids. The CDR3 DNA reads TGCAGCGTGGAGGGACAGGGGATCACCGGGGAGCTGTTTTTT. Translated, it gives CSVEGQGITGELFF.

J is TRBJ2-5 and V is TRBV9; D ambiguous. Between the trimmed V and J ends, which lost 0 bases and 5 bases, there was a span of 8 bases. There are 13 residues in the CDR3. Looked up from germline, CDR1 is SGDLS and CDR2 is YYNGEE. In nucleotides, the CDR3 is TGTGCCAGCAGCGTAGCTACGTATGAGACCCAGTACTTC. It specifies CASSVATYETQYF.

For this clone: Other DNA sequences in this specimen translate into the identical CDR3. This rearrangement joins TRBV29-1 to TRBJ1-2; 7 nucleotides agree with TRBD1. V trimming: 5 bases; J trimming: 0 bases; junction bases outside the gene matches: 3. Germline loops: CDR1 SQVTM, CDR2 ANQGSEA. This CDR3 has 13 amino acids. The CDR3 spells CSVKQGANYGYTF. The CDR3 region has the DNA TGCAGCGTTAAGCAGGGGGCTAACTATGGCTACACCTTC. The entire variable domain, with the rest obtained from reference TRBV29-1 and TRBJ1-2, is as follows: SAVISQKPSRDICQRGTSLTIQCQVDSQVTMMFWYRQQPGQSLTLIATANQGSEATYESGFVIDKFPISRPNLTFSTLTVSNMSPEDSSIYLCSVKQGANYGYTFGSGTRLTVV.

The J gene is TRBJ2-2, the V gene TRBV9; 8 nucleotides agree with TRBD1. The J segment lost 1 base and the V segment lost 9 bases, leaving 5 bases of the junction unmatched. The CDR3 has 14 residues. CDR1 and CDR2 from the germline V gene are SGDLS and YYNGEE. This CDR3 reads CAKKDRENTGELFF. As DNA, the CDR3 is TGTGCCAAAAAGGACAGGGAGAACACCGGGGAGCTGTTTTTT.

This clone came up a few times. Other DNA sequences in this specimen translate into the identical CDR3. V and J are TRBV19 and TRBJ2-7; D unresolved. The CDR3 runs 12 residues. CDR1 is LNHDA, CDR2 SQIVND, per germline (reference sequence). Between the trimmed V and J ends, which lost 3 bases and 1 base, there was a span of 4 bases. CDR3 nucleotide sequence: TGTGCCAGTAGTATGGATTCCTACGAGCAGTACTTC. Its translation: CASSMDSYEQYF.

This chain links TRBV28 with TRBJ2-5; D not resolved. Between the trimmed V and J ends, which lost 3 bases and 5 bases, there was a span of 13 bases. Germline lookup yields CDR1 MDHEN and CDR2 SYDVKM. The CDR3 sequence is 14 residues long. Written as DNA, the CDR3 is TGTGCCAGCAGTTTCGATAGACCTTCGGAGACCCAGTACTTC. Its protein is CASSFDRPSETQYF. Full variable domain (remainder filled in from reference TRBV28 and TRBJ2-5): DVKVTQSSRYLVKRTGEKVFLECVQDMDHENMFWYRQDPGLGLRLIYFSYDVKMKEKGDIPEGYSVSREKKERFSLILESASTNQTSMYLCASSFDRPSETQYFGPGTRLLVL.

This clone was found once. The genes are TRBV7-2 and TRBJ2-7, with TRBD2 matching 7 bases. J was trimmed by 1 base and V by 6 bases; bases with no gene match: 6. This CDR3 is 14 amino acids long. Looked up from germline, CDR1 is SGHTA and CDR2 is FQGNSA. The CDR3 bases are TGTGCCAGCAGTCTAGCGGTTAGATCCTACGAGCAGTACTTC. Its protein is CASSLAVRSYEQYF.

The chain recombines TRBV7-9 with TRBJ2-7; possibly TRBD1 or TRBD2 for D (6 bases each). This CDR3 is built from 13 residues. Trimming removed 5 bases at V and 6 bases at J, with 14 bases between. Germline CDR1 is SEHNR and CDR2 is FQNEAQ (reference sequence). The CDR3 sequence: CASSTFRGLEQYF. DNA for the CDR3: TGTGCCAGCAGCACATTCCGGGGGCTCGAGCAGTACTTC.

This clone was observed a single time. V gene TRBV28 combines with J gene TRBJ2-7; the D gene could be TRBD1 or TRBD2 (5 bases each). The CDR3 covers 14 residues. V was pared by 10 bases and J by 1 base, with 17 bases between. CDR1 MDHEN and CDR2 SYDVKM come from the germline V gene. CDR3 region: CATTGLSSSYEQYF. The CDR3 DNA reads as TGTGCCACCACAGGACTGTCGTCATCCTACGAGCAGTACTTC.

The chain uses TRBV10-3 and TRBJ2-7, with 9 nucleotides matching TRBD1. The V gene's germline CDR1 is ENHRY and CDR2 SYGVKD. The CDR3 contains 13 residues. The ends lost 8 bases at V and 4 bases at J; junction bases unmatched: 6. Here the CDR3 reads CAIGGTGRYEQYF. DNA for the CDR3: TGTGCCATCGGAGGGACAGGGAGGTACGAGCAGTACTTC.

The sample holds a few counts of this clone. The CDR3 DNA follows: TGTGCCAGCAGCTTGGGACTAGCGGGTTTAGAGACCCAGTACTTC. Encoded protein: CASSLGLAGLETQYF. The rearrangement links TRBV5-4 to TRBJ2-5; TRBD2 aligns across 10 bases. Per the germline V gene, CDR1 is SGHNT and CDR2 is YYREEE (reference sequence). V shed 0 bases and J 4 bases; nucleotides not matched to a gene: 3. The CDR3 loop spans 15 amino acids.

The chain uses TRBV6-1 and TRBJ2-3; 9 nucleotides match TRBD1. The germline V gene has CDR1 MNHNS and CDR2 SASEGT. The CDR3 spans 15 residues. The junction had 4 bases not matched to a gene; V was cut back by 4 bases and J by 2 bases. CDR3 nucleotide sequence: TGTGCCAGCAGTGCGGACAGGGGAACCACAGATACGCAGTATTTT. Translation gives CASSADRGTTDTQYF.

The CDR3 DNA sequence: TGTGCCAGCAGCTTGGGCTCCATTGAATACAATGAGCAGTTCTTC. Translating gives CASSLGSIEYNEQFF. The chain has TRBV5-6 and TRBJ2-1; D is uncertain. The CDR3 totals 15 residues. Germline V gene lookup returns CDR1 SGHDT and CDR2 YYEEEE. Trimming took off 0 bases at V and 4 bases at J, with 11 bases between the two ends.

This clone has more than one count but fewer than ten. This chain links TRBV5-1 with TRBJ2-3, with TRBD1 as a possible D gene (5 bases). Between the trimmed V and J ends, which lost 0 bases and 2 bases, there was a span of 10 bases. Germline V gene lookup returns CDR1 SGHRS and CDR2 YFSETQ. The CDR3 is 15 amino acids. CDR3 bases: TGCGCCAGCAGCTTGGCCACAGGCCTCACAGATACGCAGTATTTT. It encodes CASSLATGLTDTQYF.